This is a list of T cell receptor beta chains from one sample in a study of blood T cells in healthy people across ages. TCRdb fed the 5' RACE reads into MiXCR, producing one record per CDR3 protein. The sample consists of some 880,000 distinct CDR3 sequences, 35% to 40% of them appearing once. Sequencing was carried out using blood. Receptors were obtained from a man aged 18 to 29 in good health. The CDR3 runs from the conserved cysteine through the conserved F or W. Each record gives: J gene, D gene, CDR3 length, V gene, clone size, CDR3 protein, CDR3 DNA. The D gene is left open where the match is weak. The size entry is marked missing in some rows and otherwise reads once, few, many or a size class.

TRBJ2-3	NA	14	TRBV9	few	CASSVRGRTDTQYF	TGTGCCAGCAGCGTGAGGGGTCGCACAGATACGCAGTATTTT
TRBJ2-7	TRBD2	14	TRBV2	NA	CASSGRLAGGRQYF	TGTGCCAGCAGTGGGAGACTAGCGGGGGGGAGACAGTACTTC
TRBJ1-2	NA	14	TRBV10-3	many	CAIKVGEANGGYTF	TGTGCCATCAAAGTAGGGGAGGCAAACGGGGGCTACACCTTC
TRBJ2-3	NA	14	TRBV4-3	many	CASSQDYGTDTQYF	TGCGCCAGCAGCCAAGATTATGGCACAGATACGCAGTATTTT
TRBJ1-1	NA	12	TRBV29-1	NA	CSVETANTEAFF	TGCAGCGTTGAAACAGCGAACACTGAAGCTTTCTTT
TRBJ2-3	TRBD1	20	TRBV7-2	few	CASSLALGTGAASTTDTQYF	TGTGCCAGCAGCTTAGCGCTGGGGACAGGGGCGGCGAGCACGACAGATACGCAGTATTTT
TRBJ2-4	NA	15	TRBV2	NA	CASSIGGTLADIQYF	TGTGCCAGCAGTATTGGGGGGACCCTCGCGGACATTCAGTACTTC
TRBJ1-5	NA	12	TRBV20-1	many	CSAGTGLQPQHF	TGCAGTGCTGGAACAGGGTTGCAGCCCCAGCATTTT
TRBJ2-2	NA	15	TRBV4-3	NA	CASSQETSNTGELFF	TGCGCCAGCAGCCAAGAAACGTCGAACACCGGGGAGCTGTTTTTT
TRBJ2-3	TRBD2	16	TRBV27	few	CASSPARSGATDTQYF	TGTGCCAGCAGTCCGGCGAGGAGCGGGGCCACAGATACGCAGTATTTT
TRBJ1-1	NA	14	TRBV29-1	NA	CSVDGGGMNTEAFF	TGCAGCGTTGACGGGGGGGGGATGAACACTGAAGCTTTCTTT
TRBJ1-1	NA	15	TRBV27	NA	CASSFTDTGSTEAFF	TGTGCCAGCAGTTTTACGGACACTGGGAGCACTGAAGCTTTCTTT
TRBJ2-7	NA	15	TRBV4-1	NA	CASSQDGAIHNEQYF	TGCGCCAGCAGCCAAGATGGGGCTATTCACAATGAGCAGTACTTC
TRBJ2-3	TRBD1	14	TRBV9	NA	CASSWTGGEDTQYF	TGTGCCAGCAGCTGGACAGGGGGCGAGGATACGCAGTATTTT
TRBJ2-5	TRBD2	16	TRBV6-2/TRBV6-3	NA	CASSPIRTRIMETQYF	TGTGCCAGCAGTCCGATTCGGACTAGGATAATGGAGACCCAGTACTTC
TRBJ2-1	NA	14	TRBV12-3/TRBV12-4	few	CASAQSGHSFEQFF	TGTGCCAGCGCCCAATCGGGACACTCCTTTGAGCAGTTCTTC
TRBJ2-3	NA	14	TRBV4-1	many	CASSQSGGGGTQYF	TGCGCCAGCAGCCAATCCGGCGGAGGCGGTACGCAGTATTTT
TRBJ2-7	NA	15	TRBV6-1	NA	CASSETGLRAYEQYF	TGTGCCAGCAGTGAGACGGGACTCCGAGCCTACGAGCAGTACTTC
TRBJ2-2	TRBD2	12	TRBV4-1	NA	CASSQASGGLFF	TGCGCCAGCAGCCAAGCTAGCGGGGGGCTGTTTTTT
TRBJ2-1	NA	15	TRBV29-1	NA	CSVEGGPLSYNEQFF	TGCAGCGTTGAAGGGGGCCCCCTCTCCTACAATGAGCAGTTCTTC
TRBJ2-7	NA	14	TRBV5-1	NA	CASQDRGSYNEQYF	TGCGCCAGCCAGGACCGGGGGTCCTACAATGAGCAGTACTTC
TRBJ2-1	NA	16	TRBV7-2	few	CASSLPPGGGNNEQFF	TGTGCCAGCAGCCTCCCCCCCGGGGGAGGCAACAATGAGCAGTTCTTC
TRBJ1-2	NA	14	TRBV28	NA	CASSLAAQFYGYTF	TGTGCCAGCAGTTTGGCAGCTCAATTCTATGGCTACACCTTC